Here is one T cell receptor (beta chain) with its context. Original data processing: Using reference gene primer amplification, nucleated cell counts were estimated. Data came from immunoSEQ multiplex PCR; TCRdb stores just in-frame clones and leaves some out. V, J and clone size were drawn from that table, and D and trimming were deduced from the DNA. This table has around 500,000 clones, 75% to 90% appearing once. The data stem from a study of blood T cell repertoires in COVID-19. Study overall: The samples span acute and convalescent COVID-19 from the United States, Italy and Spain.

CDR3 length: 17 residues. In germline, CDR1 is SGDLS, CDR2 YYNGEE. With V trimmed by 0 bases and J by 4 bases, 12 bases remained unmatched. Sequencing input: peripheral blood. The chain is built from TRBV9 and TRBJ1-2; 7 bases are a match to TRBD1. The source is a human donor in a cohort sampled during active COVID-19. The chain's CDR3 is CASSVAPAAGTAYGYTF. CDR3 coding DNA: TGTGCCAGCAGCGTAGCCCCGGCGGCAGGGACAGCCTATGGCTACACCTTC.